The TCR beta chain described here comes from a study of cytomegalovirus exposure and HLA in healthy donors. The primer mix had 60 Vbeta and 13 Jbeta primers. Original handling: Later analysis identified 80 million to 90 million unique TCR beta chains, about 10 million shared. Generated by immunoSEQ multiplex PCR, the TCRdb table keeps only in-frame clones and is missing some. The V and J calls and the clone size are those of that table, but D and trimming were determined from the DNA. This sample has about 120,000 clones, with under 90% found just once. There are 15 residues in the CDR3. V trimming: 0 bases; J trimming: 3 bases; junction bases outside the gene matches: 0. Germline values: CDR1 SGHDT, CDR2 YYEEEE. To note about this clone: Its target is unknown.

Study-level findings and limits: The records held CMV serostatus as the only immune exposure information. The number of N-insertions in an Asian-associated ancestry cluster was reportedly below the 666-donor mean in a later analysis. The majority of TCR sequences were rare, yet some public TCRs appeared in many donors.

The chain links TRBV5-6 to TRBJ1-3; TRBD1 agrees at 10 bases. The sequencing sample was made of PBMCs. This sequence originates from a female donor in good health and CMV-seropositive. The CDR3 spells CASSLGTGGGNTIYF. DNA of the CDR3: TGTGCCAGCAGCTTGGGGACAGGGGGTGGAAACACCATATATTTT.